Below are 17 T cell receptor beta chains sequenced from a single sample in a study of T cell repertoires and leukemia-associated antigens. These receptors lack a known antigen. A single record per CDR3 protein comes from TCRdb applying MiXCR to the 5' RACE reads. The sample shows 12,000 to 15,000 distinct CDR3 sequences, roughly 40% of them seen only once. Sequencing was performed on CD3+ T cells sorted from blood and cultured. The receptors were sampled from a female donor in good health.

The chain has TRBV5-1 and TRBJ2-1; no firm D call. With 3 bases removed from V and 0 bases from J, the gap between germline ends came to 13 bases. CDR1 SGHRS and CDR2 YFSETQ come from the germline V gene. The CDR3 contains 16 residues. DNA of the CDR3: TGCGCCAGCAGCTACCGCTACGGTAGCTCCTACAATGAGCAGTTCTTC. Its protein is CASSYRYGSSYNEQFF.

V is TRBV9 and J is TRBJ2-1; 8 bases map to TRBD2. The CDR3 extends over 16 amino acids. Germline CDR1 and CDR2: SGDLS and YYNGEE. The V gene end was trimmed by 3 bases and the J gene end by 7 bases; junction bases not matched to a gene: 12. CDR3 sequence: CASSGPFSGVENEQFF. In nucleotides, the CDR3 is TGTGCCAGCAGCGGCCCTTTTAGCGGGGTGGAAAATGAGCAGTTCTTC.

The rearrangement joins TRBV14 to TRBJ2-7; possible D gene TRBD1, 6 bases. CDR3 size: 13 residues. CDR1 is SGHDN, CDR2 FVKESK, per germline. Trimming removed 4 bases at V and 6 bases at J, with 13 bases between. CDR3 in amino acids: CASSPLDSFEQYF. In DNA form, the CDR3 reads TGTGCCAGCAGCCCCCTGGACAGTTTCGAGCAGTACTTC.

As to this clonotype: Mismatch with germline at one junction end may stem from a read error. The J gene is TRBJ2-3, the V gene TRBV9; the D is unclear. Germline lookup yields CDR1 SGDLS and CDR2 YYNGEE. CDR3 length equals 16 residues. The CDR3 sequence: CASGVEVDEHTDTQYF. CDR3 in DNA: TGTGCCAGCGGCGTGGAAGTGGACGAACACACAGATACGCAGTATTTT.

Sample share makes this clonotype medium-sized. This chain connects TRBV5-1 to TRBJ2-1; 10 bases align to TRBD2. V dropped 6 bases and J dropped 7; count of bases not matched to a gene: 10. Per the germline V gene, CDR1 is SGHRS and CDR2 is YFSETQ. This CDR3 contains 15 residues. The CDR3 nucleotides are TGCGCCAGCAACGGTAGCGGGAGGCCGGGAAATGAGCAGTTCTTC. Protein product: CASNGSGRPGNEQFF.

Only a few counts were recorded for this clonotype. The rearrangement joins TRBV20-1 to TRBJ1-2, with a possible D match to TRBD1 (5 bases). Deletions cut 0 bases from V and 4 bases from J, with 12 bases between. The CDR3 has 14 residues. Germline values: CDR1 DFQATT, CDR2 SNEGSKA (reference sequence). The CDR3: CSARDLLGLYGYTF. CDR3 in DNA: TGCAGTGCTAGAGATTTGTTGGGGCTCTATGGCTACACCTTC.

By share of the sample, this clonotype is medium-sized. This chain connects TRBV20-1 to TRBJ2-1, with D perhaps TRBD2 (6 bases). The V and J ends lost 1 base and 2 bases respectively, with 6 bases between them. Germline CDR1 DFQATT, CDR2 SNEGSKA (reference sequence). The CDR3 runs 13 residues. The CDR3 DNA is TGCAGTGCTAGAGGGAGGGCCTACAATGAGCAGTTCTTC. It specifies CSARGRAYNEQFF.

By proportion, this clonotype is medium-sized. V is TRBV20-1 and J is TRBJ2-7, with TRBD1 matching over 9 bases. This CDR3 region has 13 residues. CDR1 is DFQATT and CDR2 is SNEGSKA in the germline V gene (reference sequence). V lost 3 bases to trimming and J lost 6 bases; unmatched junction nucleotides: 6. CDR3 protein: CSARGQGNFEQYF. The CDR3 DNA sequence: TGCAGTGCTAGGGGACAGGGTAACTTCGAGCAGTACTTC.

This clonotype qualifies as medium-sized. The rearrangement uses TRBV29-1 and TRBJ2-3; the D gene is possibly TRBD1 (5 bases). CDR1 SQVTM and CDR2 ANQGSEA come from the germline V gene. V was pared by 4 bases and J by 4 bases, with 21 bases between. This CDR3 has 16 amino acids. Here the CDR3 reads CSVGMAQGINADTQYF. The CDR3 region has the DNA TGCAGCGTTGGAATGGCGCAGGGAATTAATGCAGATACGCAGTATTTT.

The sample holds many counts of this clonotype. The V gene is TRBV7-8, the J gene TRBJ1-5; D is undetermined. Trimming took 2 bases from V and 0 from J, leaving 5 bases between them. This CDR3 spans 14 amino acids. Per germline, CDR1 SGHVS and CDR2 FQNEAQ. The CDR3 DNA is TGTGCCAGCAGCTTAAGGGATAGCAATCAGCCCCAGCATTTT. Translating gives CASSLRDSNQPQHF.

The rearrangement uses TRBV12-3 or TRBV12-4 and TRBJ2-1; D gene uncertain. This CDR3 has 11 residues. The V end lost 3 bases, the J end lost 7 bases, and 4 bases lay between the germline ends. The CDR3 loop is CASSLYNEQFF. The CDR3 DNA is TGTGCCAGCAGTTTGTATAATGAGCAGTTCTTC.

On this clonotype: A much larger clone differs from this one at a single base, so this may be a read error. This rearrangement joins TRBV7-2 to TRBJ2-1; tentative D call: TRBD2 (5 bases). The V gene's germline CDR1 is SGHTA and CDR2 FQGNSA. This CDR3 has 11 amino acids. The CDR3 coding sequence is TGTGCCAGCAGCTTAGGATGGGAGCAGTCCTTC. This gives the protein CASSLGWEQSF. The whole variable domain, filled in from reference TRBV7-2 and TRBJ2-1, reads GAGVSQSPSNKVTEKGKDVELRCDPISGHTALYWYRQSLGQGLEFLIYFQGNSAPDKSGLPSDRFSAERTGGSVSTLTIQRTQQEDSAVYLCASSLGWEQSFGPGTRLTVL.

This sequence joins TRBV20-1 and TRBJ1-3; D is possibly TRBD1 (6 bases). The CDR3 is 14 amino acids. The germline CDR1 and CDR2 sequences are DFQATT and SNEGSKA (reference sequence). V shed 6 bases and J shed 1 base, with 13 bases lying between them. CDR3 nucleotide sequence: TGCAGTGCCGCTAGGGGGGTGTCTGGAAACACCATATATTTT. The encoded protein is CSAARGVSGNTIYF.

Of note for this clonotype: Because it lacks the conserved phenylalanine or tryptophan at the end, this CDR3 is likely a read error. The chain links TRBV3-1 to TRBJ2-1; no reliable D call. Trimming pared 8 bases from V and 5 bases from J, leaving 13 bases between. CDR3 length equals 13 residues. Germline V gene lookup returns CDR1 LGHDT and CDR2 YNNKEL (reference sequence). The CDR3 sequence: CASSPPRNNEQFS. Here the CDR3 DNA reads TGTGCCAGCTCTCCACCGAGAAACAATGAGCAGTTCTCC.

By share, this clonotype ranks as medium-sized. V usage is TRBV5-5 and J usage is TRBJ2-3; D ambiguous. CDR1 is SGHKS and CDR2 is YYEKEE in the germline V gene (reference sequence). CDR3 length: 15 amino acids. V shed 0 bases and J shed 4 bases, with 12 bases lying between them. CDR3 loop: CASSLVLGSADTQYF. DNA for the CDR3: TGTGCCAGCAGCTTGGTGCTGGGCTCCGCAGATACGCAGTATTTT.

The V call is TRBV5-6, the J call TRBJ2-2; 11 nucleotides agree with TRBD2. V lost 2 bases to trimming and J lost 3 bases; unmatched junction nucleotides: 9. There are 18 residues in the CDR3. Germline-derived CDR1 and CDR2 are SGHDT and YYEEEE. The CDR3 DNA reads TGTGCCAGCAGCTTTGGTAGCGGGAGGGCCTATGACACCGGGGAGCTGTTTTTT. Protein product: CASSFGSGRAYDTGELFF.

This clonotype was found many times. This rearrangement joins TRBV18 to TRBJ2-5; no reliable D call. The germline gives CDR1 KGHSH, CDR2 LQKENI. This CDR3 contains 12 residues. Trimming took 5 bases from V and 5 from J, leaving 9 bases between them. CDR3 nucleotides: TGTGCCAGCTCAAGCGCGCCGGAGACCCAGTACTTC. This codes for CASSSAPETQYF.